The 26 T cell receptor beta chains reported below all come from one sample, sequenced in a study of T-cell reconstitution after alpha-beta-depleted transplantation in children. Unique molecular identifiers were built into the TCRbeta library. From the PCR reads, TCRdb called clonotypes with MiXCR, one entry per CDR3 protein. The profile shows some 95,000 distinct CDR3 sequences, about 25% of them singletons. Material: PBMCs, obtained before TCRalphabeta/CD19-depleted stem cell transplant. All receptors derive from a boy younger than 10 with acute lymphoblastic leukemia, due to receive a stem cell transplant.

The chain is built from TRBV19 and TRBJ2-1, with 8 bases fitting TRBD1. The CDR3 is 16 residues long. Trimming took 4 bases from V and 4 from J; bases not matched to a gene: 9. CDR1 is LNHDA, CDR2 SQIVND, per germline (reference sequence). The chain's CDR3 is CASSKPDRVVYNEQFF. In nucleotides, the CDR3 is TGTGCCAGTAGTAAGCCGGACAGGGTGGTATACAATGAGCAGTTCTTC.

The chain couples TRBV5-1 to TRBJ2-5; perhaps TRBD2 as D (6 bases). Deletions cut 3 bases from V and 5 bases from J, with 14 bases between. The CDR3 loop spans 14 amino acids. The germline V gene has CDR1 SGHRS and CDR2 YFSETQ. The chain's CDR3 is CASSWSRAGETQYF. CDR3 DNA: TGCGCCAGCAGCTGGTCGCGGGCGGGGGAGACCCAGTACTTC. The whole variable domain, remainder taken from reference TRBV5-1 and TRBJ2-5, is KAGVTQTPRYLIKTRGQQVTLSCSPISGHRSVSWYQQTPGQGLQFLFEYFSETQRNKGNFPGRFSGRQFSNSRSEMNVSTLELGDSALYLCASSWSRAGETQYFGPGTRLLVL.

The rearrangement joins TRBV5-1 to TRBJ2-7, with 10 bases identical to TRBD1. Germline V CDR1 and CDR2: SGHRS, YFSETQ. V trimming: 4 bases; J trimming: 4 bases; junction bases outside the gene matches: 5. The CDR3 spans 14 residues. Here the CDR3 reads CASSQTGGGYEQYF. The CDR3 region has the DNA TGCGCCAGCAGCCAGACAGGGGGCGGATACGAGCAGTACTTC.

In this sample, this clonotype turned up many times. The J gene is TRBJ2-3, the V gene TRBV12-3 or TRBV12-4; D gene ambiguous. The CDR3 length is 15 residues. V was trimmed by 3 bases and J by 0 bases, leaving 10 bases between them. The CDR3 DNA reads as TGTGCCAGCAGTTTCGGCCCAACAAGCACAGATACGCAGTATTTT. Translated: CASSFGPTSTDTQYF.

This clonotype has just a few counts. J is TRBJ2-3 and V is TRBV18, with 9 bases fitting TRBD2. Germline V gives CDR1 KGHSH, CDR2 LQKENI. V was pared by 5 bases and J by 5 bases, with 5 bases of the junction left unmatched. The CDR3 has 14 residues. CDR3 coding DNA: TGTGCCAGCTCATTACGACTAGCGGAAGATACGCAGTATTTT. Translation: CASSLRLAEDTQYF.

In this sample, this clonotype turned up a few times. The chain links TRBV4-1 to TRBJ1-5; no firm D call. The CDR3 covers 16 residues. V was pared by 5 bases and J by 6 bases, with 20 bases between. Germline V lookup: CDR1 MGHRA, CDR2 YSYEKL. CDR3 sequence: CASSITPPAVGQPQHF. The CDR3 DNA follows: TGCGCCAGCAGCATTACTCCACCGGCCGTGGGTCAGCCCCAGCATTTT.

This clonotype was counted at least ten times. The CDR3 nucleotides are TGTGCCAGCGCAGCCGGGGGCAATACGCAGTATTTT. Protein product: CASAAGGNTQYF. V usage is TRBV7-2 and J usage is TRBJ2-3, with D perhaps given as TRBD1 or TRBD2 (6 bases each). Germline assignment: CDR1 SGHTA and CDR2 FQGNSA. This CDR3 is built from 12 residues. V was cut by 8 bases and J by 7 bases, with 13 bases left in between.

This chain uses TRBV7-3 with TRBJ2-1, with TRBD2 identical over 7 bases. V shed 1 base, J shed 4 bases, and the junction held 4 bases outside the gene matches. Germline CDR1 and CDR2: SGHTA and FQGTGA. The CDR3 runs 15 residues. CDR3 nucleotide sequence: TGTGCCAGCAGCTTAATGGGGGGGGGTTACAATGAGCAGTTCTTC. It yields the protein CASSLMGGGYNEQFF.

This clonotype was seen a single time. The chain uses TRBV28 and TRBJ1-6; 9 bases are shared with TRBD1. The CDR3 runs 15 residues. J gave up 4 bases and V 10 bases, and 8 bases lay outside the gene matches. The V gene's germline CDR1 is MDHEN and CDR2 SYDVKM. The CDR3 loop is CATLLQGAYNSPLHF. DNA for the CDR3: TGTGCCACCCTCTTACAGGGGGCGTATAATTCACCCCTCCACTTT.

The chain couples TRBV28 to TRBJ2-1, with TRBD2 identical over 7 bases. The germline gives CDR1 MDHEN, CDR2 SYDVKM. This CDR3 comprises 16 residues. V was clipped by 7 bases and J by 7 bases; unmatched bases: 16. The CDR3, as DNA: TGTGCCAGCACCATTTCGGGCGGGAGTGCTAGGAATGAGCAGTTCTTC. Amino acid sequence: CASTISGGSARNEQFF.

The CDR3 protein is CASSEAFGNEQFF. The CDR3 DNA sequence: TGTGCCAGCAGTGAAGCCTTCGGCAATGAGCAGTTCTTC. This sequence joins TRBV2 and TRBJ2-1; D is undetermined. This CDR3 has 13 residues. Trimming left V 0 bases short and J 6 bases short, with 6 bases between. CDR1 and CDR2 from the germline V gene are SNHLY and FYNNEI. The full variable domain, rest sourced from reference TRBV2 and TRBJ2-1, is EPEVTQTPSHQVTQMGQEVILRCVPISNHLYFYWYRQILGQKVEFLVSFYNNEISEKSEIFDDQFSVERPDGSNFTLKIRSTKLEDSAMYFCASSEAFGNEQFFGPGTRLTVL.

The V and J genes are TRBV20-1 and TRBJ2-1; 7 nucleotides line up with TRBD1. Trimming removed 5 bases from V and 5 bases from J; junction bases left unmatched: 6. In germline, CDR1 is DFQATT, CDR2 SNEGSKA (reference sequence). CDR3 length equals 13 residues. The CDR3 nucleotides are TGCAGTGCTCCGGTGGGGACAGACAATGAGCAGTTCTTC. Protein sequence: CSAPVGTDNEQFF.

This clonotype occurred a few times. This chain links TRBV5-1 with TRBJ2-7, with 9 bases matching TRBD1. Trimming at V came to 4 bases and at J to 3 bases, leaving 5 bases not matched to a gene. Germline CDR1 is SGHRS and CDR2 is YFSETQ. This CDR3 is 14 amino acids long. The CDR3 protein is CASSMGQGVYEQYF. CDR3 nucleotides: TGCGCCAGCAGCATGGGACAGGGCGTCTACGAGCAGTACTTC.

This clonotype was counted a few times. The CDR3 DNA is TGCAGCGTTGGACAGGGGATTGTAGAGCAGTACTTC. Protein product: CSVGQGIVEQYF. The rearrangement uses TRBV29-1 and TRBJ2-7, with TRBD1 identical over 8 bases. From germline, CDR1 is SQVTM and CDR2 ANQGSEA. V dropped 4 bases and J dropped 7; count of bases not matched to a gene: 6. This CDR3 contains 12 residues.

This chain uses TRBV29-1 with TRBJ1-6, with D perhaps matching TRBD1 (6 bases). The CDR3 consists of 13 residues. V was cut by 5 bases and J by 9 bases, with 14 bases left in between. Germline V gene lookup returns CDR1 SQVTM and CDR2 ANQGSEA. The CDR3 sequence: CSVRQGPGSPLHF. DNA for the CDR3: TGCAGCGTTCGGCAGGGGCCGGGTTCACCCCTCCACTTT.

This clonotype has ten or more counts. V is TRBV20-1 and J is TRBJ2-1; a weak D match, TRBD2 (6 bases). V dropped 3 bases and J dropped 8 bases, with 11 bases sitting between them. There are 12 residues in the CDR3. CDR1 is DFQATT, CDR2 SNEGSKA, per germline (reference sequence). The CDR3 here is CSARREPHEQFF. The CDR3 nucleotides read TGCAGTGCTAGGCGGGAACCACATGAGCAGTTCTTC.

This clonotype showed up just once. The rearrangement links TRBV20-1 to TRBJ2-7, with a possible D match to TRBD2 (7 bases). The V gene lost 8 bases and the J gene lost 2 bases, with 19 bases spanning the gap. The germline V gene encodes CDR1 DFQATT and CDR2 SNEGSKA (reference sequence). CDR3 length: 14 residues. CDR3 in amino acids: CSPSQGRGPYEQYF. The CDR3 region has the DNA TGCAGTCCAAGCCAGGGGAGGGGCCCCTACGAGCAGTACTTC.

This clonotype was picked up a small number of times. The chain is built from TRBV4-3 and TRBJ2-6; no definite D call. CDR1 and CDR2 (germline): LGHNA, YSLEER. The V gene lost 4 bases and the J gene lost 2 bases, with 9 bases spanning the gap. This CDR3 has 15 residues. The CDR3 here is CASSPDGAGANVLTF. In DNA, the CDR3 is TGCGCCAGCAGCCCGGACGGTGCTGGGGCCAACGTCCTGACTTTC.

The chain is built from TRBV9 and TRBJ2-5, with D perhaps TRBD1 or TRBD2 (8 bases each). Germline values: CDR1 SGDLS, CDR2 YYNGEE. V was shortened by 2 bases and J by 5 bases, with 22 bases between the two germline ends. The CDR3 runs to 17 residues. CDR3 nucleotide sequence: TGTGCCAGCAGCGTGGGACAGGCGGCGGGAGGAGGCGAGACCCAGTACTTC. Translating it yields CASSVGQAAGGGETQYF. The variable domain in full, with the rest retrieved from reference TRBV9 and TRBJ2-5, is DSGVTQTPKHLITATGQRVTLRCSPRSGDLSVYWYQQSLDQGLQFLIQYYNGEERAKGNILERFSAQQFPDLHSELNLSSLELGDSALYFCASSVGQAAGGGETQYFGPGTRLLVL.

This clonotype was seen a few times. The gene calls are TRBV3-1 and TRBJ2-5; 14 bases align to TRBD2. The CDR3 has 14 residues. Germline assignment: CDR1 LGHDT and CDR2 YNNKEL (reference sequence). The ends lost 3 bases at V and 9 bases at J; junction bases unmatched: 3. CDR3 sequence: CASSHGLAGGAQYF. CDR3 in DNA: TGTGCCAGCAGCCATGGACTAGCGGGGGGCGCCCAGTACTTC.

This clonotype was seen repeatedly, ten times or more. The chain carries TRBV25-1 and TRBJ2-3, with a weak D call TRBD1 (6 bases). V lost 3 bases and J lost 5, with 15 bases in between. Germline V CDR1 and CDR2: MGHDK, SYGVNS. The CDR3 has 15 amino acids. DNA of the CDR3: TGTGCCAGCAGTGACCGGAACAGGGCCGGAGATACGCAGTATTTT. It translates to CASSDRNRAGDTQYF.

The V and J genes are TRBV7-2 and TRBJ1-4; tentative D call: TRBD1 (6 bases). The CDR3 spans 15 residues. The V end lost 0 bases, the J end lost 6 bases, and 11 bases lay between the germline ends. Per germline, CDR1 SGHTA and CDR2 FQGNSA. As DNA, the CDR3 is TGTGCCAGCAGCTTAGCCGGGACACGGGATGAAAAACTGTTTTTT. Amino acid sequence: CASSLAGTRDEKLFF.

This clonotype showed up just a few times. V gene TRBV7-3 combines with J gene TRBJ2-1; D might be TRBD2 (6 bases). Germline V gene sequence: CDR1 SGHTA, CDR2 FQGTGA. The CDR3 covers 15 residues. V was shortened by 2 bases and J by 9 bases, with 17 bases between the two germline ends. The CDR3 DNA sequence: TGTGCCAGCAGCTTATTCGTAGCGGAGAGGGGTGAGCAGTTCTTC. Protein: CASSLFVAERGEQFF. Full variable domain (rest looked up from reference TRBV7-3 and TRBJ2-1): GAGVSQTPSNKVTEKGKYVELRCDPISGHTALYWYRQSLGQGPEFLIYFQGTGAADDSGLPNDRFFAVRPEGSVSTLKIQRTERGDSAVYLCASSLFVAERGEQFFGPGTRLTVL.

This clonotype was counted ten times or more. This chain links TRBV3-1 with TRBJ2-1, with 10 bases that match TRBD2. CDR1 is LGHDT and CDR2 is YNNKEL in the germline V gene (reference sequence). This CDR3 has 16 amino acids. V lost 6 bases to trimming and J lost 6 bases; unmatched junction nucleotides: 11. Here the CDR3 reads CASSPMRTSGVNEQFF. CDR3 in DNA: TGTGCCAGCAGTCCAATGCGGACTAGCGGAGTCAATGAGCAGTTCTTC.

This clonotype has a count of ten or more. The chain couples TRBV13 to TRBJ2-5; 10 bases fit TRBD2. The CDR3 consists of 15 residues. J lost 4 bases, V lost 5 bases, and 7 bases had no gene match. Looked up from germline, CDR1 is PRHDT and CDR2 is FYEKMQ (reference sequence). The CDR3 loop is CASSEGLAETETQYF. The CDR3 DNA sequence: TGTGCCAGCAGCGAAGGACTAGCGGAGACAGAGACCCAGTACTTC.

This clonotype was observed a few times. V gene TRBV20-1 combines with J gene TRBJ2-1; a weak D match, TRBD1 (6 bases). The CDR3 extends over 12 amino acids. Deletions cut 6 bases from V and 6 bases from J, with 12 bases between. The germline CDR1 and CDR2 sequences are DFQATT and SNEGSKA (reference sequence). For the CDR3, the DNA is TGCAGTGCCCGGTCAGGGGTCAATGAGCAGTTCTTC. Translated, it gives CSARSGVNEQFF.